Listed below are T cell receptor beta chains from one sample, sequenced in a study of regulatory T cells in long-lasting Graves disease. TCRdb reanalysed the multiplex PCR reads using MiXCR and keeps one entry per CDR3 protein. Among fewer than 650,000 distinct CDR3 sequences listed, more than 15% were seen once. This sample also appeared in a second study, on T cells in Graves' hyperthyroidism and ophthalmopathy.

The specimen comprised peripheral blood mononuclear cells (PBMCs), sampled at new diagnosis, from a patient treated with antithyroid drugs. These receptors originate from a man aged 18 to 35 with Graves disease. Both conserved end residues are part of each CDR3. Fields, in order: CDR3 protein, CDR3 DNA, J gene, clone size, V gene, D gene. D genes are given only for firm matches. A clone size is listed for some rows: how often the clone was seen (once, few, many), or a class if it is expanded.

CASSLQFRGRQETQYF	TGTGCCAGCAGCCTCCAATTCCGGGGCCGCCAAGAGACCCAGTACTTC	TRBJ2-5	NA	TRBV7-6	NA
CASSRVLAGVLYNEQFF	TGTGCCAGCAGCCGCGTACTAGCGGGAGTTCTCTACAATGAGCAGTTCTTC	TRBJ2-1	NA	TRBV11-3	TRBD2
CATSDRGIAEITDTQYF	TGTGCCACCAGTGACCGCGGTATAGCGGAGATCACAGATACGCAGTATTTT	TRBJ2-3	many	TRBV24-1	NA
CASALEAGLEQFF	TGTGCTAGTGCCCTGGAGGCGGGGCTAGAGCAGTTCTTC	TRBJ2-1	many	TRBV12-5	NA
CASSTSGSGEQYF	TGTGCCAGTAGTACGAGCGGGAGTGGGGAGCAGTACTTC	TRBJ2-7	few	TRBV19	TRBD2
CASSLEKRPYGETQYF	TGTGCCAGCAGCTTAGAAAAGCGGCCCTACGGGGAGACCCAGTACTTC	TRBJ2-5	few	TRBV11-2	NA
CSVASGDGPYEQYF	TGCAGCGTCGCTTCGGGGGACGGGCCCTACGAGCAGTACTTC	TRBJ2-7	few	TRBV29-1	NA
CASSPQAGVAYNEQFF	TGTGCCAGCAGCCCCCAAGCAGGAGTGGCCTACAATGAGCAGTTCTTC	TRBJ2-1	few	TRBV9	NA
CASSFSGAYGYTF	TGTGCCAGCAGTTTCTCAGGGGCATATGGCTACACCTTC	TRBJ1-2	once	TRBV28	NA
CASSLWAVEVGNEQFF	TGTGCCAGCAGTTTGTGGGCGGTGGAGGTGGGCAATGAGCAGTTCTTC	TRBJ2-1	NA	TRBV6-2/TRBV6-3	NA
CASSYDQFNRPQHF	TGTGCCAGCAGTTACGATCAGTTCAATCGGCCCCAGCATTTT	TRBJ1-5	few	TRBV6-9	NA
CSAVRGGTTEAFF	TGCAGTGCCGTCCGGGGGGGGACGACTGAAGCTTTCTTT	TRBJ1-1	many	TRBV20-1	NA
CSASGRDRVGDTIDEQYF	TGCAGTGCTAGTGGCCGCGACAGGGTAGGGGATACGATTGATGAGCAGTACTTC	TRBJ2-7	NA	TRBV20-1	TRBD1
CASSVGGQNVAEQFF	TGTGCCAGCAGCGTAGGCGGACAAAACGTTGCTGAGCAGTTCTTC	TRBJ2-1	few	TRBV9	NA
CASSPAGGGVTEAFF	TGTGCCAGCAGTCCGGCGGGGGGAGGGGTCACTGAAGCTTTCTTT	TRBJ1-1	many	TRBV28	NA
CSARVGAGPSYEQYF	TGCAGTGCTAGAGTTGGGGCGGGTCCCTCCTACGAGCAGTACTTC	TRBJ2-7	many	TRBV20-1	NA
CASSVSAANTEAFF	TGTGCCAGCAGCGTTTCGGCCGCGAACACTGAAGCTTTCTTT	TRBJ1-1	few	TRBV9	NA
CASSPPKVAGGRNEQFF	TGTGCCAGCTCACCACCGAAAGTAGCGGGAGGGAGAAATGAGCAGTTCTTC	TRBJ2-1	NA	TRBV18	TRBD2
CASSRTSNYGYTF	TGTGCCAGCAGCCGTACATCGAACTATGGCTACACCTTC	TRBJ1-2	NA	TRBV12-3/TRBV12-4	NA
CASSLAAGVGYEQYF	TGTGCCAGCAGTTTAGCGGCAGGGGTAGGATACGAGCAGTACTTC	TRBJ2-7	many	TRBV27	NA
CASSLYPYNSPLHF	TGTGCCAGCAGTTTATACCCCTATAATTCACCCCTCCACTTT	TRBJ1-6	few	TRBV12-3/TRBV12-4	NA
CASSSDRGRLLAFF	TGTGCCAGCAGCAGCGACAGGGGGCGTCTTCTCGCTTTCTTT	TRBJ1-1	NA	TRBV28	TRBD1